Described below is a single T cell receptor beta chain sequence and its context. The antigen remains undetermined. This record belongs to a study of T cell responses to AZD1222 COVID-19 vaccine. Whole-study findings and limits: Nearly half of spike-specific TCRs reportedly target variant regions that are unmutated in the B.1.351 and B.1.1.7 variants. Only a handful of AZD1222 recipients were seropositive at baseline.

Trimming pared 5 bases from V and 2 bases from J, leaving 6 bases between. CDR1 and CDR2 from the germline V gene are SGHTA and FQGTGA. The CDR3 covers 13 residues. Sequencing used immunoSEQ multiplex PCR; TCRdb keeps in-frame clones, though not all of them. In the table there are 120,000 to 150,000 clones, about 81% of which are singletons. Specimen: peripheral blood, collected on day 0 of MenACWY control vaccination. The chain couples TRBV7-3 to TRBJ2-2; no clear D. The source of this sequence is an adult in good health. CDR3 DNA sequence: TGTGCCAGCAGCACGTATAACACCGGGGAGCTGTTTTTT. This encodes CASSTYNTGELFF.